A single sample is the source of the 8 T cell receptor beta chains below, sequenced in a study of identical twins. From the 5' RACE reads, TCRdb called clonotypes with MiXCR, one entry per CDR3 protein. The sample has around 230,000 distinct CDR3 sequences, roughly 7.1% seen once. These data are also associated with another study on T cells expressing NK-cell markers.

Material: CD8+ T cells sorted from blood. The source of these receptors is a woman between 18 and 30 years old in good health.

This clonotype was recorded a few times. The J gene is TRBJ2-5, the V gene TRBV11-2; D perhaps matches TRBD2 (5 bases). Trimming took off 5 bases at V and 5 bases at J, with 12 bases between the two ends. Germline CDR1 and CDR2: SGHAT and FQNNGV. The CDR3 is 13 amino acids. CDR3 amino acids: CASSPRWRETQYF. The DNA of the CDR3 is TGTGCCAGCAGCCCGCGTTGGAGGGAGACCCAGTACTTC.

In this sample, this clonotype turned up many times. V gene TRBV12-3 or TRBV12-4 combines with J gene TRBJ1-5; D possibly corresponds to TRBD1 (5 bases). V lost 9 bases and J lost 0, with 15 bases in between. The CDR3 has 15 residues. The CDR3 here is CASSQGTHSNQPQHF. CDR3 in DNA: TGTGCCAGTTCCCAAGGGACCCATAGCAATCAGCCCCAGCATTTT.

The chain couples TRBV7-7 to TRBJ2-7, with 11 positions matching TRBD2. The germline gives CDR1 SSHAT, CDR2 FNYEAQ (reference sequence). The CDR3 contains 14 residues. Trimming removed 5 bases from V and 4 bases from J; junction bases left unmatched: 4. CDR3 amino acids: CASSPGLADYEQYF. CDR3 DNA: TGTGCCAGCAGCCCGGGACTAGCGGATTACGAGCAGTACTTC.

The chain uses TRBV3-1 and TRBJ2-1; TRBD2 aligns across 8 bases. J lost 9 bases, V lost 3 bases, and 16 bases had no gene match. Per the germline V gene, CDR1 is LGHDT and CDR2 is YNNKEL (reference sequence). The CDR3 sequence is 17 residues long. CDR3 amino acids: CASSQEVAGTPGSEQFF. Here the CDR3 DNA reads TGTGCCAGCAGCCAGGAGGTAGCGGGGACACCTGGTAGTGAGCAGTTCTTC.

V is TRBV2 and J is TRBJ2-1, with TRBD1 identical over 9 bases. V gave up 8 bases and J gave up 5 bases; unmatched junction bases: 4. The CDR3 is 13 residues long. Germline CDR1 reads SNHLY; CDR2 reads FYNNEI. DNA for the CDR3: TGTGCCAGCCGACAGGGGGTCGACAATGAGCAGTTCTTC. It is translated as CASRQGVDNEQFF.

This chain links TRBV5-1 with TRBJ1-1, with a tentative D call TRBD1 (5 bases). Per the germline V gene, CDR1 is SGHRS and CDR2 is YFSETQ. V shed 5 bases and J shed 5 bases, with 10 bases lying between them. The CDR3 consists of 12 residues. CDR3 sequence (DNA): TGCGCCAGCAGTATTCAGGGAACTGAAGCTTTCTTT. Encoded protein: CASSIQGTEAFF. The variable domain in full, completed from reference TRBV5-1 and TRBJ1-1, reads KAGVTQTPRYLIKTRGQQVTLSCSPISGHRSVSWYQQTPGQGLQFLFEYFSETQRNKGNFPGRFSGRQFSNSRSEMNVSTLELGDSALYLCASSIQGTEAFFGQGTRLTVV.

The chain carries TRBV6-1 and TRBJ1-5; no reliable D call. Trimming shortened V by 1 base and J by 5 bases, and 3 bases separated the two germline ends. Germline V lookup: CDR1 MNHNS, CDR2 SASEGT. The CDR3 runs 12 residues. DNA of the CDR3: TGTGCCAGCAGTGAAGGTCATCAGCCCCAGCATTTT. Translation gives CASSEGHQPQHF.

V usage is TRBV7-8 and J usage is TRBJ2-7; tentative D call: TRBD2 (5 bases). The germline V and J ends were trimmed by 6 bases and 3 bases, with 15 bases remaining between them. From germline, CDR1 is SGHVS and CDR2 FQNEAQ. The CDR3 extends over 14 amino acids. The CDR3 loop is CASSGRAFYYEQYF. CDR3 DNA: TGTGCCAGCAGTGGGCGGGCATTTTACTACGAGCAGTACTTC.